Here is one T cell receptor (beta chain) with its context. Its target is not known. These data are taken from a study of Ad26.COV2.S vaccination and SARS-CoV-2 variants. The overall study: Donor was one of the participants in the Ad26.COV2.S arm of the COV1001 trial. Ad26.COV2.S was injected intramuscularly once or twice, 56 days apart.

Study-wide points: Similar non-spike TCR breadth was seen in vaccine and placebo recipients.

Method: immunoSEQ multiplex PCR; TCRdb's copy keeps in-frame clones and lacks some. The repertoire has about 400,000 clones, approximately 89% of them found once; the top ten carry under 2%. The treatment was: roughly 19 received Ad26.COV2.S at low or high dose, single or two shots; five or six received placebo; per-sample allocation not given. Following the first vaccine or placebo injection, samples were taken on day 63. Built on an Ad26 vector, the vaccine expressed Wuhan-strain SARS-CoV-2 spike. The CDR3 runs to 15 residues. Trimming at V came to 2 bases and at J to 6 bases, leaving 3 bases not matched to a gene. The germline gives CDR1 MNHNS, CDR2 SASEGT.

The gene calls are TRBV6-1 and TRBJ2-2; 10 bases match TRBD2. The specimen was peripheral blood, collected in a trial of Ad26.COV2.S vaccine versus placebo. This TCR derives from a person aged 18-60 years who received the Ad26.COV2.S COVID-19 vaccine or a placebo. In DNA, the CDR3 is TGTGCCAGCAGTGAACAAGCGGGAGGGCCCGGGGAGCTGTTTTTT. It specifies CASSEQAGGPGELFF.